These T cell receptor beta chains were read from a single sample in a study of Ad26.COV2.S vaccination and SARS-CoV-2 variants. Assay: immunoSEQ multiplex PCR; the TCRdb copy retains only in-frame clones and omits some. The table lists 350,000 to 500,000 clones, 90% of them singletons. The sequences come from peripheral blood, collected in a trial of Ad26.COV2.S vaccine versus placebo. These receptors were taken from a person between 18 and 59 years old who received the Ad26.COV2.S COVID-19 vaccine or a placebo. Both conserved end residues are part of each CDR3. Fields, in order: J gene, V gene, D gene, clone size, CDR3 protein. The D gene is left open where the match is weak. Size is omitted from some rows. Given values are once, few, many or a class for expanded clones.

j_gene: TRBJ1-5
v_gene: TRBV5-5
d_gene: NA
abundance: NA
CDR3aa: CASSRAGGGNQPQHF

j_gene: TRBJ1-5
v_gene: TRBV30
d_gene: NA
abundance: NA
CDR3aa: CAWSKGTPSNQPQHF

j_gene: TRBJ1-5
v_gene: TRBV24-1
d_gene: NA
abundance: NA
CDR3aa: CATSDLKNQPQHF

j_gene: TRBJ1-3
v_gene: TRBV5-1
d_gene: NA
abundance: NA
CDR3aa: CASSLVAGSGNTIYF

j_gene: TRBJ1-3
v_gene: TRBV9
d_gene: NA
abundance: NA
CDR3aa: CASSVSGSAGNTIYF

j_gene: TRBJ2-2
v_gene: TRBV9
d_gene: NA
abundance: NA
CDR3aa: CASSAPLSPGELFF

j_gene: TRBJ2-5
v_gene: TRBV5-1
d_gene: NA
abundance: few
CDR3aa: CASSLDPGVRETQYF

j_gene: TRBJ1-5
v_gene: TRBV5-8
d_gene: NA
abundance: NA
CDR3aa: CASTPGTGNQPQHF

j_gene: TRBJ1-2
v_gene: TRBV30
d_gene: NA
abundance: NA
CDR3aa: CAWSGSTNYGYTF

j_gene: TRBJ1-6
v_gene: TRBV6-6
d_gene: TRBD1
abundance: few
CDR3aa: CASSYSKGQAPLHF

j_gene: TRBJ2-7
v_gene: TRBV28
d_gene: NA
abundance: NA
CDR3aa: CAGRDGYSYEQYF

j_gene: TRBJ1-1
v_gene: TRBV7-8
d_gene: NA
abundance: NA
CDR3aa: CASSLTPRRREGVNTEAFF

j_gene: TRBJ2-1
v_gene: TRBV30
d_gene: NA
abundance: NA
CDR3aa: CAWSAHHNEQFF